This T cell receptor (beta chain) was recorded in a study of blood T cell repertoires in COVID-19. In the original processing: Nucleated cell number was recorded as an estimate derived from reference gene primer amplification. The protocol was immunoSEQ multiplex PCR, while the TCRdb copy is restricted to in-frame clones and leaves out a portion. V and J calls and clone size are copied from that table; D and trimming were computed from the DNA. The top ten hold 15% to 20% of the sample, which has tens of thousands of clones, around 79% seen once. Trimming left V 5 bases short and J 3 bases short, with 20 bases between. Germline lookup yields CDR1 SEHNR and CDR2 FQNEAQ (reference sequence). This CDR3 region has 17 residues.

Sequencing was carried out using peripheral blood. This receptor was identified in a man aged 55 to 70 with acute or convalescent COVID-19. The J gene is TRBJ2-1, the V gene TRBV7-9, with D possibly matching TRBD2 (7 bases). The CDR3 DNA reads TGTGCCAGCAGCCCGTCGGGGGGCGGAGACATCTACAATGAGCAGTTCTTC. Residues: CASSPSGGGDIYNEQFF.